The 26 T cell receptor beta chains listed next were all sequenced from one sample in a study of OX40 agonist ivuxolimab in advanced cancers. Library preparation used the immunoSEQ multiplex PCR assay. As stored in TCRdb, this immuneACCESS dataset retains in-frame rearrangements with V and J assigned. A fraction of the clones does not appear; measured against another copy, unresolved V genes explain less than half of the discrepancy, and the remainder lacks a known reason. The sample profile shows 90,000 or so clones; approximately 89% of them were found once. The ten largest make up approximately 0.35% of the sample. The sequenced sample was CD4+ or CD8+ T cells sorted from blood, obtained in a trial of the OX40 agonist ivuxolimab. All receptors derive from an adult with an advanced solid tumor such as melanoma, head and neck, liver or kidney cancer.

J is TRBJ1-5 and V is TRBV7-9; D gene uncertain. Deletions cut 1 base from V and 11 bases from J, with 9 bases between. Germline CDR1 reads SEHNR; CDR2 reads FQNEAQ (reference sequence). The length of the CDR3 is 12 residues. The CDR3 DNA is TGTGCCAGCAGCTTAGGAGGCGCGTCCCAGCATTTT. Translation gives CASSLGGASQHF.

The chain recombines TRBV6-6 with TRBJ2-7, with 9 nucleotides matching TRBD1. Per germline, CDR1 MNHNY and CDR2 SVGAGI (reference sequence). The CDR3 consists of 13 residues. J lost 5 bases, V lost 5 bases, and 4 bases had no gene match. This CDR3 is CASSRGQGNEQYF. The CDR3 DNA follows: TGTGCCAGCAGTCGTGGACAGGGGAACGAGCAGTACTTC.

For the CDR3, the DNA is TGTGCCAGCAGTGAATCCTCCGGGGCCCGCCAAGAGACCCAGTACTTC. The encoded protein is CASSESSGARQETQYF. The gene calls are TRBV25-1 and TRBJ2-5, with D perhaps assigned TRBD1 or TRBD2 (5 bases each). CDR1 and CDR2 (germline): MGHDK, SYGVNS. Trimming shortened V by 1 base and J by 1 base, and 13 bases separated the two germline ends. The CDR3 contains 16 residues.

The chain uses TRBV6-5 and TRBJ2-7; tentative D call: TRBD2 (7 bases). This CDR3 is built from 13 residues. Trimming took 6 bases from V and 6 from J, leaving 15 bases between them. CDR1 and CDR2 from the germline V gene are MNHEY and SVGAGI. CDR3 sequence reads: CASSFTRGGEQYF. The CDR3 DNA reads TGTGCCAGCAGCTTTACGAGGGGGGGCGAGCAGTACTTC.

The chain couples TRBV9 to TRBJ2-7, with D possibly TRBD2 on 6 matching bases. The CDR3 runs 15 residues. Germline V lookup: CDR1 SGDLS, CDR2 YYNGEE. Trimming removed 4 bases from V and 0 bases from J, with 14 bases in between. This CDR3 is CASSRGEAASYEQYF. CDR3 DNA: TGTGCCAGCAGCCGAGGGGAGGCGGCCTCCTACGAGCAGTACTTC. Together with reference TRBV9 and TRBJ2-7, the CDR3 gives the full variable domain: DSGVTQTPKHLITATGQRVTLRCSPRSGDLSVYWYQQSLDQGLQFLIQYYNGEERAKGNILERFSAQQFPDLHSELNLSSLELGDSALYFCASSRGEAASYEQYFGPGTRLTVT.

The chain has TRBV4-1 and TRBJ2-7; TRBD2 matches 10 bases. V gave up 0 bases and J gave up 0 bases; unmatched junction bases: 8. The CDR3 has 18 amino acids. Germline V gives CDR1 MGHRA, CDR2 YSYEKL. CDR3 sequence: CASSQDSGLAELSYEQYF. CDR3 DNA: TGCGCCAGCAGCCAAGATTCCGGACTAGCGGAACTCTCCTACGAGCAGTACTTC.

The rearrangement joins TRBV9 to TRBJ1-1; TRBD1 matches at 7 bases. In germline, CDR1 is SGDLS, CDR2 YYNGEE. Trimming cost V 3 bases and J 0 bases; bases outside gene matches: 5. The CDR3 sequence is 15 residues long. CDR3 DNA: TGTGCCAGCAGCGCCGGGGACAGACTGAACACTGAAGCTTTCTTT. This codes for CASSAGDRLNTEAFF.

CDR3 residues: CASSTLLGRLTYNEQFF. The CDR3 DNA reads as TGTGCCAGCAGCACCCTACTCGGGCGGCTAACCTACAATGAGCAGTTCTTC. The V and J genes are TRBV28 and TRBJ2-1; no definite D call. The ends were cut back, 6 bases at V and 2 bases at J, with 20 bases in the middle. Per the germline V gene, CDR1 is MDHEN and CDR2 is SYDVKM. This CDR3 has 17 amino acids.

The chain employs TRBV1 and TRBJ1-2; the DNA was not compared with TRBD1, the D call given in the table. TRBV1 is described as a pseudogene. The CDR3 extends over 14 amino acids. The DNA of the CDR3 is TGCACCAGCAGCCCCCGACAGGGAAACTATGGCTACACCTTC. It translates to CTSSPRQGNYGYTF.

V is TRBV19 and J is TRBJ1-2; D remains ambiguous. CDR1 is LNHDA, CDR2 SQIVND, per germline (reference sequence). With 0 bases removed from V and 2 bases from J, the gap between germline ends came to 4 bases. CDR3 size: 13 residues. This CDR3 is CASSIDKNYGYTF. CDR3 sequence (DNA): TGTGCCAGTAGTATAGACAAGAACTATGGCTACACCTTC.

The gene calls are TRBV10-3 and TRBJ2-3, with TRBD2 matching 8 bases. Unmatched junction bases numbered 9, after V lost 0 bases and J lost 4 bases. Germline CDR1 and CDR2: ENHRY and SYGVKD. The CDR3 has 17 amino acids. In DNA form, the CDR3 reads TGTGCCATCAGTGAGTCTCAGGGAGCGGGAGTGTCAGATACGCAGTATTTT. Translation gives CAISESQGAGVSDTQYF.

The table lists this clone with a count of one. CDR3 in DNA: TGTGCCAGCAGCCTACAGGGGGACACTGAAGCTTTCTTT. It specifies CASSLQGDTEAFF. This chain joins TRBV11-3 and TRBJ1-1; 8 bases map to TRBD1. V trimming: 5 bases; J trimming: 3 bases; junction bases outside the gene matches: 2. This CDR3 comprises 13 residues. Germline CDR1 and CDR2: SGHNT and YENEEA.

This rearrangement joins TRBV10-3 to TRBJ1-6; a possible D gene is TRBD1 (6 bases). Germline CDR1 ENHRY, CDR2 SYGVKD. V dropped 6 bases and J dropped 4 bases, with 19 bases sitting between them. The CDR3 runs to 17 residues. CDR3 DNA sequence: TGTGCCATCAGGCCCACGGGGGGCACCCCGTATAATTCACCCCTCCACTTT. Protein product: CAIRPTGGTPYNSPLHF.

The chain joins TRBV5-1 to TRBJ2-1; 16 nucleotides agree with TRBD2. V was clipped by 3 bases and J by 13 bases; unmatched bases: 16. CDR1 is SGHRS, CDR2 YFSETQ, per germline. The CDR3 has 18 residues. CDR3 amino acids: CASSSGTTGLAGGDYQFF. The CDR3 nucleotides are TGCGCCAGCAGCTCTGGGACTACGGGACTAGCGGGAGGGGACTATCAGTTCTTC. The full variable domain, rest sourced from reference TRBV5-1 and TRBJ2-1, is KAGVTQTPRYLIKTRGQQVTLSCSPISGHRSVSWYQQTPGQGLQFLFEYFSETQRNKGNFPGRFSGRQFSNSRSEMNVSTLELGDSALYLCASSSGTTGLAGGDYQFFGPGTRLTVL.

V and J are TRBV7-8 and TRBJ1-2, with 10 positions matching TRBD1. After removal of 1 base from V and 4 bases from J, the junction contained 6 bases not matched to a gene. Germline V gives CDR1 SGHVS, CDR2 FQNEAQ. The CDR3 runs 16 residues. The CDR3 here is CASSLVGQGGSYGYTF. CDR3 nucleotides: TGTGCCAGCAGCTTAGTAGGACAGGGGGGTAGCTATGGCTACACCTTC.

The chain employs TRBV5-4 and TRBJ1-2, with D possibly being TRBD1 (5 bases). Per the germline V gene, CDR1 is SGHNT and CDR2 is YYREEE (reference sequence). The CDR3 is 15 residues long. V was clipped by 0 bases and J by 8 bases, with 17 bases between them. This chain's CDR3 is CASSLDRAGLGGYTF. The CDR3 region has the DNA TGTGCCAGCAGCTTGGACAGAGCAGGGCTCGGGGGCTACACCTTC.

The V and J genes are TRBV2 and TRBJ2-7, with unresolved D. Germline assignment: CDR1 SNHLY and CDR2 FYNNEI. The V and J ends lost 6 bases and 2 bases respectively, with 5 bases between them. This CDR3 is built from 11 residues. CDR3 coding DNA: TGTGCCAGCAGCGGTACCTACGAGCAGTACTTC. Translating gives CASSGTYEQYF.

The rearrangement uses TRBV9 and TRBJ1-4; the D gene is possibly TRBD1 (6 bases). From germline, CDR1 is SGDLS and CDR2 YYNGEE. The CDR3 extends over 15 amino acids. Trimming removed 4 bases at V and 8 bases at J, with 18 bases between. CDR3 in DNA: TGTGCCAGCAGCCAGGACACAGGGAGGCGAGAAAAACTGTTTTTT. As protein: CASSQDTGRREKLFF.

J is TRBJ2-5 and V is TRBV30; no clear D. The CDR3 is 11 amino acids. The V end was cut by 4 bases, the J end by 4 bases, with 7 bases between. Germline V gene sequence: CDR1 GTSNPN, CDR2 SVGIG (reference sequence). The CDR3 DNA follows: TGTGCCTGGAAACAGTCAGAGACCCAGTACTTC. It encodes CAWKQSETQYF.

The chain is built from TRBV18 and TRBJ1-1, with D perhaps TRBD1 (6 bases). V was cut by 4 bases and J by 6 bases, with 15 bases left in between. Germline CDR1 is KGHSH and CDR2 is LQKENI. This CDR3 has 14 residues. CDR3 nucleotide sequence: TGTGCCAGCTCACTAGGGGGACTGAGGTCTGAAGCTTTCTTT. Translating it yields CASSLGGLRSEAFF.

Concerning this clone itself: The same CDR3 is also encoded by other DNA sequences in this sample. The V and J genes are TRBV20-1 and TRBJ1-2; D not resolved. This CDR3 is 11 amino acids long. Germline loops: CDR1 DFQATT, CDR2 SNEGSKA (reference sequence). Trimming removed 1 base from V and 4 bases from J, with 4 bases in between. The CDR3 coding sequence is TGCAGTGCTAGAGTCAGCTATGGCTACACCTTC. It yields the protein CSARVSYGYTF.

The chain combines TRBV30 with TRBJ1-2, with D perhaps matching TRBD1 (5 bases). This CDR3 is 14 amino acids long. Trimming cost V 0 bases and J 7 bases, with 15 bases left between them. CDR1 and CDR2 (germline): GTSNPN, SVGIG (reference sequence). The CDR3 loop is CAWSVAGSDGGYTF. The CDR3 DNA sequence: TGTGCCTGGAGTGTGGCAGGGAGTGACGGTGGCTACACCTTC.

The chain is built from TRBV6-5 and TRBJ2-4; 8 bases fit TRBD1. This CDR3 is 13 amino acids long. Per the germline V gene, CDR1 is MNHEY and CDR2 is SVGAGI. V was clipped by 6 bases and J by 5 bases; unmatched bases: 3. The CDR3 loop is CASRPGGENIQYF. The DNA for the CDR3 is TGTGCCAGCAGACCAGGGGGCGAAAACATTCAGTACTTC.

The V gene is TRBV5-1, the J gene TRBJ2-7, with D uncertain. The germline V gene encodes CDR1 SGHRS and CDR2 YFSETQ. V was clipped by 4 bases and J by 4 bases, with 9 bases between them. CDR3 length: 12 amino acids. The CDR3 DNA follows: TGCGCCAGCAGCCCTAGGAATTACGAGCAGTACTTC. This encodes CASSPRNYEQYF.

This clone has a handful of counts. CDR3: CASRRSGANNEQFF. CDR3 sequence (DNA): TGTGCCAGCAGGCGTAGCGGGGCCAACAATGAGCAGTTCTTC. The rearrangement links TRBV7-9 to TRBJ2-1; 8 positions agree with TRBD2. CDR1 and CDR2 from the germline V gene are SEHNR and FQNEAQ (reference sequence). The CDR3 has 14 amino acids. Unmatched junction bases numbered 6, after V lost 6 bases and J lost 5 bases.

The rearrangement links TRBV5-1 to TRBJ1-2, with unresolved D. The CDR3 spans 13 residues. Looked up from germline, CDR1 is SGHRS and CDR2 is YFSETQ. V was pared by 0 bases and J by 4 bases, with 7 bases between. CDR3 nucleotide sequence: TGCGCCAGCAGCTTGGACAGTCGCTATGGCTACACCTTC. It specifies CASSLDSRYGYTF.